This T cell receptor (beta chain) was identified during a study of blood T cell repertoires in COVID-19. For the study at large: COVID-19 samples from acute and convalescent phases originated in the United States, Italy and Spain. PBMCs, B-cell-depleted T cells, or T cells were the source of the cDNA or gDNA that made up the material.

As handled by the study authors: For nucleated cells, counts were estimated from reference gene primer amplification. Measured with immunoSEQ multiplex PCR; TCRdb has only the in-frame clones, and not every one. That table supplies the V and J calls and clone size; D and trimming were determined from the DNA. The sample carries approximately 210,000 clones, about nine tenths recorded once. Looked up from germline, CDR1 is WNHNN and CDR2 is SYGVQD (reference sequence). After removal of 2 bases from V and 3 bases from J, the junction contained 3 bases not matched to a gene. The CDR3 runs 14 residues. The receptor was isolated from a man under 40 who had recovered from COVID-19. The gene calls are TRBV10-1 and TRBJ1-1, with 7 positions matching TRBD1. Specimen: peripheral blood. CDR3 region: CASSERQGYTEAFF. Written as DNA, the CDR3 is TGCGCCAGCAGTGAGAGACAGGGTTACACTGAAGCTTTCTTT.